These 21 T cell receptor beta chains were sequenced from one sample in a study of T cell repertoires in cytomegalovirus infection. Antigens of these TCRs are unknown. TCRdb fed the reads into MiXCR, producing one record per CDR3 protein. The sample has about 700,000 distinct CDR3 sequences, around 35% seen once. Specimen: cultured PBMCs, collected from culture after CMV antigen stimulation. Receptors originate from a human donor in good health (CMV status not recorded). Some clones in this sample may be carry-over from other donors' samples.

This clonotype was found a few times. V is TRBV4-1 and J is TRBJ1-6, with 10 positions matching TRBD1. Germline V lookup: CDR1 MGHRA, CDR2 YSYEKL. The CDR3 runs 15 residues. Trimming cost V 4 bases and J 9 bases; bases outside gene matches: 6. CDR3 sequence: CASSRFGTGVSPLHF. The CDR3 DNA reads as TGCGCCAGCAGCCGCTTCGGGACAGGGGTTTCACCCCTCCACTTT.

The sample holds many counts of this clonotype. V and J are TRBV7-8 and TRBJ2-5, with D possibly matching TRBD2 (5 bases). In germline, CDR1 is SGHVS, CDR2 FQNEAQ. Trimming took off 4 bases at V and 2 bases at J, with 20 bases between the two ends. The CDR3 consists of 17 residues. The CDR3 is CASSSPGGEAYQETQYF. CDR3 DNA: TGTGCCAGCAGCTCACCTGGAGGAGAGGCCTATCAAGAGACCCAGTACTTC.

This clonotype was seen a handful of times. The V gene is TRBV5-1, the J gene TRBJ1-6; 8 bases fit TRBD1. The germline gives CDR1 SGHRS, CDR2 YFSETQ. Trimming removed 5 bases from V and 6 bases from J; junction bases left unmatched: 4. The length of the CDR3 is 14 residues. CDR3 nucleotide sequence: TGCGCCAGCAGACGGGGACAGGTTAATTCACCCCTCCACTTT. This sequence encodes CASRRGQVNSPLHF. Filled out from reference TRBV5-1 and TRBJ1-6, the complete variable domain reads KAGVTQTPRYLIKTRGQQVTLSCSPISGHRSVSWYQQTPGQGLQFLFEYFSETQRNKGNFPGRFSGRQFSNSRSEMNVSTLELGDSALYLCASRRGQVNSPLHFGNGTRLTVT.

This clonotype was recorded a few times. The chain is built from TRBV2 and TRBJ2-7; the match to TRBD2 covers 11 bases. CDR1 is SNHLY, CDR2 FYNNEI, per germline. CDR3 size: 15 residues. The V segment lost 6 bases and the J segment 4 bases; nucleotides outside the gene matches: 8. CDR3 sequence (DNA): TGTGCCAGCAGAGGCACTAGCGGGAGATGGTACGAGCAGTACTTC. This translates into CASRGTSGRWYEQYF.

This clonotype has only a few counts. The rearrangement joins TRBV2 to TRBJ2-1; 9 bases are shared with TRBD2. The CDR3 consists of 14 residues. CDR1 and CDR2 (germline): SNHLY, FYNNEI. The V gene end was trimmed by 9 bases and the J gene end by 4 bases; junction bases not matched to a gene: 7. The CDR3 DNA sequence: TGTGCCAGAGCCGGACTAGCGCGGTACAATGAGCAGTTCTTC. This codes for CARAGLARYNEQFF.

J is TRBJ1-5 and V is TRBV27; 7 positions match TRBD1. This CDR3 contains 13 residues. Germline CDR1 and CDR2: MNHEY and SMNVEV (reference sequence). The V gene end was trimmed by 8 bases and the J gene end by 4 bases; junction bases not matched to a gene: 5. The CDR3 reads CASARDRNQPQHF. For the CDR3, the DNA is TGTGCCAGCGCCCGGGACAGAAATCAGCCCCAGCATTTT.

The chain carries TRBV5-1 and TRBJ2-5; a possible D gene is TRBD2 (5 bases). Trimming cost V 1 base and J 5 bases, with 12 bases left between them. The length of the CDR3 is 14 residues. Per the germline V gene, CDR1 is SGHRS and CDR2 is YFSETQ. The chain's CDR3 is CASSLLAWQETQYF. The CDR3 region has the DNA TGCGCCAGCAGCTTGTTAGCGTGGCAGGAGACCCAGTACTTC.

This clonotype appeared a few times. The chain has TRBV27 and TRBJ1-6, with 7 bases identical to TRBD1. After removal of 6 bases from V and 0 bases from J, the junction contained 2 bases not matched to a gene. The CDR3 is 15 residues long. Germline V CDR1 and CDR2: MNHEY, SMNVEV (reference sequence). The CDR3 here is CASRDRVSYNSPLHF. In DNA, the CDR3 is TGTGCCAGCAGAGACAGGGTCTCCTATAATTCACCCCTCCACTTT.

CDR3 protein: CGRNQEGQGPYEQYF. The CDR3 coding sequence is TGCGGCAGGAACCAAGAGGGCCAGGGCCCATACGAGCAGTACTTC. The chain couples TRBV4-1 to TRBJ2-7, with D perhaps assigned TRBD1 or TRBD2 (5 bases each). CDR1 and CDR2 (germline): MGHRA, YSYEKL. The CDR3 consists of 15 residues.

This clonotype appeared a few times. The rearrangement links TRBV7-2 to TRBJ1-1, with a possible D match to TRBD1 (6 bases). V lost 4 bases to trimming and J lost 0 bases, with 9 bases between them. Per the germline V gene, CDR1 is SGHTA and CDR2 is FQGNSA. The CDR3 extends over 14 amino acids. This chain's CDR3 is CASSYGQLNTEAFF. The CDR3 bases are TGTGCCAGCAGCTACGGACAGCTGAACACTGAAGCTTTCTTT.

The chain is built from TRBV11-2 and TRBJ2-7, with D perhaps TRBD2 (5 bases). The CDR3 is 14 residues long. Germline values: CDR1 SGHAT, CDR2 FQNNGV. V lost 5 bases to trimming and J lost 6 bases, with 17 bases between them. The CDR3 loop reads CASSPNPRDSEQYF. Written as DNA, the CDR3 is TGTGCCAGCAGCCCCAACCCCCGGGATTCCGAGCAGTACTTC.

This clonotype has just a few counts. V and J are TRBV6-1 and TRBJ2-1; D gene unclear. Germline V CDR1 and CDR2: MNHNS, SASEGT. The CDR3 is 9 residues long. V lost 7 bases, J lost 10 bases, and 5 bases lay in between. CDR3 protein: CASMREQFF. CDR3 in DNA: TGTGCCAGCATGCGGGAGCAGTTCTTC.

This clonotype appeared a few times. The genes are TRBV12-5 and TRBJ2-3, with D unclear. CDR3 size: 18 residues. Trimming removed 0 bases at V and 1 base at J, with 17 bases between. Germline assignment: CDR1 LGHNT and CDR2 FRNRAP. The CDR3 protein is CASGLVLGGSPGTDTQYF. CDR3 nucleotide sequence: TGTGCTAGTGGTTTGGTACTGGGCGGAAGCCCTGGCACAGATACGCAGTATTTT.

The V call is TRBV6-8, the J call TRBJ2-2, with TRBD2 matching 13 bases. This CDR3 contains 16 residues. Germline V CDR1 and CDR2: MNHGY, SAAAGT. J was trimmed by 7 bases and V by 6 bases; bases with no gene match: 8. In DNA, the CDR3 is TGTGCCAGCAGACGCGGACTAGCGGGGGTCCGCGGGGAGCTGTTTTTT. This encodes CASRRGLAGVRGELFF.

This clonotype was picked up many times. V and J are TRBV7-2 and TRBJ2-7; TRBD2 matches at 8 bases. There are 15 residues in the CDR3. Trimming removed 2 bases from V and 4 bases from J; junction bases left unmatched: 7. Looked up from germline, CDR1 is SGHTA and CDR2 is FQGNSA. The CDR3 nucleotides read TGTGCCAGCAGCTTATATCTAGCGGGTACATACGAGCAGTACTTC. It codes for CASSLYLAGTYEQYF.

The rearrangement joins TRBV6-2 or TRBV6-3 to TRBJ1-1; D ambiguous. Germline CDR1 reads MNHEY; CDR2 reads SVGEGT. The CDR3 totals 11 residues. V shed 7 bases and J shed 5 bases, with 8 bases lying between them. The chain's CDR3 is CASIEKTEAFF. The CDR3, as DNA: TGTGCCAGCATTGAAAAGACTGAAGCTTTCTTT.

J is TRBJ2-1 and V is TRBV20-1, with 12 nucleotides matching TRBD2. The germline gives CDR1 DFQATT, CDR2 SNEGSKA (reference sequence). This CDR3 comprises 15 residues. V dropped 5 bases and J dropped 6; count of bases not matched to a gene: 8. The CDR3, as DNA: TGCAGTGCTTCGACTAGCGGGAGAATTGGCAATGAGCAGTTCTTC. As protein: CSASTSGRIGNEQFF.

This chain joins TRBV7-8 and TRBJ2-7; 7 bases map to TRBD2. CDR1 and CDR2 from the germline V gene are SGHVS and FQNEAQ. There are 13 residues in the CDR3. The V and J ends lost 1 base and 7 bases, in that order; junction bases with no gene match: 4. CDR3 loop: CASSLGGRVEQYF. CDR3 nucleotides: TGTGCCAGCAGCTTAGGGGGGAGGGTAGAGCAGTACTTC.

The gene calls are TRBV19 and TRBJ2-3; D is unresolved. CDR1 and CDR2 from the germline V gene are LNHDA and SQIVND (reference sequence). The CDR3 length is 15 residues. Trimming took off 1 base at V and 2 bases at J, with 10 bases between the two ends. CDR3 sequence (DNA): TGTGCCAGTAGTATAGTTGGCGGAGACACAGATACGCAGTATTTT. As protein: CASSIVGGDTDTQYF. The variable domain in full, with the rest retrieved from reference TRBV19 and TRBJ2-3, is DGGITQSPKYLFRKEGQNVTLSCEQNLNHDAMYWYRQDPGQGLRLIYYSQIVNDFQKGDIAEGYSVSREKKESFPLTVTSAQKNPTAFYLCASSIVGGDTDTQYFGPGTRLTVL.

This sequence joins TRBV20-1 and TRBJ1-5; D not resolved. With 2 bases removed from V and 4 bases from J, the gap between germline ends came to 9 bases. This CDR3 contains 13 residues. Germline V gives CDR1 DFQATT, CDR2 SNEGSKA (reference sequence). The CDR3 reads CSARFDWNQPQHF. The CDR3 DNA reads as TGCAGTGCTAGATTTGACTGGAATCAGCCCCAGCATTTT.

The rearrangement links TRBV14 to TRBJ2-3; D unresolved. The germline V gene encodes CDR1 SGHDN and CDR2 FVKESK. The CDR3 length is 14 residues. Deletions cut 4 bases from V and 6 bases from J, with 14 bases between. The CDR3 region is CASSLSPEWDTQYF. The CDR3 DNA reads TGTGCCAGCAGCCTAAGCCCCGAATGGGATACGCAGTATTTT.